Below are 19 T cell receptor beta chains sequenced from a single sample in a study of CD4 T cells in relation to SARS-CoV-2 and coronaviruses. No antigen is known for these receptors. The assay was immunoSEQ multiplex PCR, and TCRdb's table has in-frame clones only and misses some. The sample has 25,000 to 30,000 clones, about 70% seen once; the top ten hold roughly 17%. CD4+ T cells from unexposed donors were obtained before the COVID-19 pandemic (2011-2018). The cells were cultured for under 13 days before CD4+ T cells were isolated. What was sequenced was CD4+ T cells from PBMCs, cultured in vitro. These receptor sequences come from a human donor in good health.

This clone was seen more than once but under ten times. The CDR3 nucleotides are TGTGCCAGCAGTGGGACAGGGGATTCACCCCTCCACTTT. Its translation: CASSGTGDSPLHF. This chain links TRBV2 with TRBJ1-6, with 9 bases that match TRBD1. The CDR3 extends over 13 amino acids. V shed 4 bases, J shed 8 bases, and the junction held 0 bases outside the gene matches. Germline CDR1 is SNHLY and CDR2 is FYNNEI.

This clone is a singleton in its sample. V and J are TRBV19 and TRBJ1-6, with D possibly TRBD1 on 5 matching bases. The CDR3 covers 17 residues. The ends were cut back, 6 bases at V and 6 bases at J, with 21 bases in the middle. Per the germline V gene, CDR1 is LNHDA and CDR2 is SQIVND (reference sequence). CDR3 coding DNA: TGTGCCAGTAGACCAACCAAAAACACGGGGGGTAATTCACCCCTCCACTTT. Translation: CASRPTKNTGGNSPLHF.

The gene calls are TRBV19 and TRBJ2-2; D gene uncertain. The CDR3 contains 13 residues. Germline V gives CDR1 LNHDA, CDR2 SQIVND (reference sequence). The germline V and J ends were trimmed by 6 bases and 7 bases, with 12 bases remaining between them. CDR3 loop: CASSFGLRGELFF. Written as DNA, the CDR3 is TGTGCCAGTAGCTTCGGGCTGCGCGGGGAGCTGTTTTTT.

The chain uses TRBV18 and TRBJ2-7; possible D gene TRBD2, 6 bases. V lost 3 bases to trimming and J lost 2 bases, with 11 bases between them. Germline CDR1 and CDR2: KGHSH and LQKENI. CDR3 length: 14 residues. In DNA form, the CDR3 reads TGTGCCAGCTCACCGTCCGGGACTCCCTACGAGCAGTACTTC. Protein: CASSPSGTPYEQYF.

Comment on this clone: The junction departs from the called germline gene at one end, perhaps through a read error. The chain links TRBV2 to TRBJ2-5; 10 bases are a match to TRBD1. Germline CDR1 reads SNHLY; CDR2 reads FYNNEI. The CDR3 has 14 amino acids. For the CDR3, the DNA is TGTGCCAGCAGGGAAGGGACAGGGGAAGAGACCCAGTACTTC. Translated, it gives CASREGTGEETQYF.

The chain joins TRBV12-3 or TRBV12-4 to TRBJ1-1, with 8 bases fitting TRBD1. CDR3 size: 13 residues. J was trimmed by 5 bases and V by 8 bases; bases with no gene match: 7. CDR3 region: CASRLRGHTEAFF. The CDR3 DNA is TGTGCCAGCCGACTCAGGGGGCATACTGAAGCTTTCTTT.

The chain links TRBV11-2 to TRBJ2-7, with 12 bases identical to TRBD2. With 4 bases clipped from V and 5 bases from J, the junction kept 9 bases outside the gene matches. Germline values: CDR1 SGHAT, CDR2 FQNNGV. The CDR3 runs to 16 residues. The CDR3: CASSSGRLAGVNEQYF. CDR3 in DNA: TGTGCCAGCAGCTCTGGGAGACTAGCGGGAGTCAACGAGCAGTACTTC.

V usage is TRBV12-2 and J usage is TRBJ2-3; TRBD2, the D gene given by the table, was not confirmed from the DNA. TRBV12-2 is a listed pseudogene. The CDR3 loop spans 22 amino acids. DNA for the CDR3: TGTGCAAGTCGCTTAGTTGTCGGGACGGGACTAGCGGGAGAAATCCACACAGATACGCAGTATTTT. Its translation: CASRLVVGTGLAGEIHTDTQYF.

J is TRBJ1-3 and V is TRBV9, with D perhaps TRBD1 (5 bases). V dropped 3 bases and J dropped 0 bases, with 16 bases sitting between them. The germline V gene has CDR1 SGDLS and CDR2 YYNGEE. The length of the CDR3 is 17 residues. The CDR3 nucleotides are TGTGCCAGCAGCGCCTCCCCCGGGGGTTACTCTGGAAACACCATATATTTT. This gives the protein CASSASPGGYSGNTIYF.

This clone has only a few counts. This chain connects TRBV19 to TRBJ2-7; D is perhaps TRBD1 (6 bases). With 6 bases removed from V and 1 base from J, the gap between germline ends came to 16 bases. The CDR3 is made up of 15 amino acids. Germline loops: CDR1 LNHDA, CDR2 SQIVND (reference sequence). Here the CDR3 reads CASSGRQEKSYEQYF. The CDR3 nucleotides are TGTGCCAGTAGCGGACGACAGGAGAAATCCTACGAGCAGTACTTC.

V and J are TRBV10-3 and TRBJ1-3, with 8 bases lining up with TRBD1. Germline V gene sequence: CDR1 ENHRY, CDR2 SYGVKD. With V trimmed by 6 bases and J by 6 bases, 4 bases remained unmatched. This CDR3 contains 13 residues. This CDR3 is CAISRTGLNTIYF. CDR3 sequence (DNA): TGTGCCATCAGCAGGACAGGGTTAAACACCATATATTTT.

J is TRBJ1-2 and V is TRBV6-1; the D is unclear. Trimming removed 1 base at V and 5 bases at J, with 14 bases between. CDR3 length: 15 residues. Germline loops: CDR1 MNHNS, CDR2 SASEGT. The CDR3: CASSEVVLSGYGYTF. CDR3 in DNA: TGTGCCAGCAGTGAAGTCGTCCTCTCGGGGTATGGCTACACCTTC.

This clone was seen more than once but under ten times. The gene calls are TRBV10-3 and TRBJ2-4; no clear D. Trimming shortened V by 2 bases and J by 9 bases, and 8 bases separated the two germline ends. CDR1 and CDR2 from the germline V gene are ENHRY and SYGVKD. CDR3 length: 12 residues. The CDR3 sequence: CAISEKPAIQYF. In DNA, the CDR3 is TGTGCCATCAGTGAGAAGCCTGCCATTCAGTACTTC.

This sequence joins TRBV5-8 and TRBJ2-5; perhaps TRBD2 as D (6 bases). Trimming left V 4 bases short and J 5 bases short, with 15 bases between. The germline V gene encodes CDR1 SGHTS and CDR2 YDEGEE. The CDR3 spans 14 residues. As DNA, the CDR3 is TGTGCCAGCAGCAGGAGGGGCCTTGGTGAGACCCAGTACTTC. It yields the protein CASSRRGLGETQYF.

This clone has just a few counts. V is TRBV11-2 and J is TRBJ2-2; D gene uncertain. Per germline, CDR1 SGHAT and CDR2 FQNNGV. V was clipped by 4 bases and J by 2 bases, with 8 bases between them. This CDR3 contains 14 residues. The CDR3 DNA sequence: TGTGCCAGCAGCTCCAAATACAACACCGGGGAGCTGTTTTTT. Encoded protein: CASSSKYNTGELFF.

J is TRBJ2-3 and V is TRBV7-6; possibly TRBD1 for D (6 bases). The germline gives CDR1 SGHVS, CDR2 FNYEAQ. V dropped 6 bases and J dropped 5 bases, with 15 bases sitting between them. The CDR3 loop spans 14 amino acids. The CDR3: CASSTDIGGDTQYF. The DNA of the CDR3 is TGTGCCAGCAGTACGGATATAGGGGGAGATACGCAGTATTTT. Combining the CDR3 with reference TRBV7-6 and TRBJ2-3 gives the whole variable domain GAGVSQSPRYKVTKRGQDVALRCDPISGHVSLYWYRQALGQGPEFLTYFNYEAQQDKSGLPNDRFSAERPEGSISTLTIQRTEQRDSAMYRCASSTDIGGDTQYFGPGTRLTVL.

The chain links TRBV10-3 to TRBJ2-5, with D possibly matching TRBD1 (5 bases). The CDR3 contains 14 residues. Per the germline V gene, CDR1 is ENHRY and CDR2 is SYGVKD. V shed 6 bases and J shed 2 bases, with 13 bases lying between them. The CDR3 reads CAISPKGLQETQYF. The CDR3 DNA follows: TGTGCCATCAGCCCCAAGGGGTTGCAAGAGACCCAGTACTTC.

This clone was counted only a few times. The V and J genes are TRBV13 and TRBJ1-1; D uncertain. Germline values: CDR1 PRHDT, CDR2 FYEKMQ (reference sequence). The CDR3 is 15 residues long. The V gene lost 4 bases and the J gene lost 0 bases, with 12 bases spanning the gap. The CDR3 nucleotides read TGTGCCAGCAGCTCCAATTCCTACTTGAACACTGAAGCTTTCTTT. Translating gives CASSSNSYLNTEAFF.

This clone was detected a few times. CDR3 region: CASSLTANSPLHF. The CDR3 DNA reads TGTGCCAGCAGCTTGACAGCGAATTCACCCCTCCACTTT. This sequence joins TRBV11-3 and TRBJ1-6; D may be TRBD1 (5 bases). Trimming took 3 bases from V and 7 from J, leaving 7 bases between them. Germline lookup yields CDR1 SGHNT and CDR2 YENEEA. This CDR3 is 13 amino acids long.